The 5 T cell receptor beta chains presented below share a single source sample, sequenced in a study of T-cell memory formation after mild COVID-19. MiXCR, applied by TCRdb to the 5' RACE reads, yields one record per CDR3 protein. The table lists more than 300,000 distinct CDR3 sequences, around 15% of them singletons. Source material: PBMCs or a T cell subset sorted from them (not recorded which). The receptors here all came from a young man who had mild COVID-19 (a few samples of this study predate the infection). Cell type and time point are not known.

The V gene is TRBV28, the J gene TRBJ1-2, with a weak D call TRBD1 (5 bases). Germline V lookup: CDR1 MDHEN, CDR2 SYDVKM. The ends were cut back, 3 bases at V and 4 bases at J, with 12 bases in the middle. CDR3 length: 14 residues. The CDR3, as DNA: TGTGCCAGCAGTTTTCGGGGGGTACCCTATGGCTACACCTTC. It is translated as CASSFRGVPYGYTF.

V and J are TRBV28 and TRBJ1-1, with 10 bases identical to TRBD1. The CDR3 is 16 residues long. Looked up from germline, CDR1 is MDHEN and CDR2 is SYDVKM. Trimming at V came to 7 bases and at J to 0 bases, leaving 8 bases not matched to a gene. Here the CDR3 reads CASTLGQGGMNTEAFF. The CDR3 nucleotides are TGTGCCAGCACCCTAGGACAGGGGGGGATGAACACTGAAGCTTTCTTT.

This clonotype was detected a few times. The chain employs TRBV7-2 and TRBJ1-1, with TRBD1 matching over 7 bases. CDR3 length: 12 residues. CDR1 is SGHTA, CDR2 FQGNSA, per germline. The trim removed 5 bases at V and 8 bases at J, leaving 5 bases unmatched. The CDR3 DNA is TGTGCCAGCAGCCTCAGGGGGGTAGAAGCTTTCTTT. Its translation: CASSLRGVEAFF.

The chain links TRBV5-1 to TRBJ1-1, with no clear D. The CDR3 consists of 11 residues. V was shortened by 6 bases and J by 1 base, with 4 bases between the two germline ends. Germline loops: CDR1 SGHRS, CDR2 YFSETQ. CDR3 loop: CASTGNTEAFF. CDR3 nucleotide sequence: TGCGCCAGCACAGGGAACACTGAAGCTTTCTTT.

A few counts support this clonotype. This sequence joins TRBV7-6 and TRBJ1-2, with D unclear. The CDR3 runs to 14 residues. The V end lost 1 base, the J end lost 3 bases, and 9 bases lay between the germline ends. CDR1 is SGHVS, CDR2 FNYEAQ, per germline. CDR3 sequence (DNA): TGTGCCAGCAGCTTAGGGCAGACGCACTATGGCTACACCTTC. Its protein is CASSLGQTHYGYTF.